This T cell receptor (beta chain) was found in a study of Ad26.COV2.S vaccination and SARS-CoV-2 variants. Study in general: In the study, Ad26.COV2.S was injected intramuscularly once, or twice 56 days apart. Study results and limitations: Higher spike-specific TCR breadth was found in vaccine recipients than in placebo recipients.

Germline-derived CDR1 and CDR2 are MNHEY and SVGEGT. The CDR3 is 14 amino acids. The V and J ends lost 4 bases and 0 bases respectively, with 7 bases between them. A word on this clone: Its antigen is not identified.

The treatment here: some 20 received Ad26.COV2.S at low or high dose, single or two shots; a few received placebo; per-sample allocation not given. Specimen acquisition occurred on day 63 following the initial vaccine or placebo injection. Boston hosted the donor, who was an adult aged 18-55 years. The study used a vaccine consisting of an Ad26 vector that expressed Wuhan-strain SARS-CoV-2 spike. Libraries were prepared by immunoSEQ multiplex PCR; TCRdb keeps only in-frame clonotypes and omits some of them. Here the sample spans over 400,000 clones, approximately 89% being singletons. The chain combines TRBV6-2 or TRBV6-3 with TRBJ1-3, with D unclear. The clonotype originates from a person between 18 and 60 years old who received the Ad26.COV2.S COVID-19 vaccine or a placebo. Sequences were derived from peripheral blood, sampled in a trial of Ad26.COV2.S vaccine versus placebo. CDR3 protein: CASSSILSGNTIYF. CDR3 nucleotides: TGTGCCAGCAGTTCCATCCTCTCTGGAAACACCATATATTTT.